This T cell receptor beta chain was identified during a study of Ad26.COV2.S vaccination and SARS-CoV-2 variants. Study at large: Participants got Ad26.COV2.S intramuscularly, once or twice 56 days apart.

Per the germline V gene, CDR1 is SGHNT and CDR2 is YYREEE (reference sequence). This CDR3 spans 13 amino acids. V lost 1 base, J lost 5 bases, and 10 bases lay in between. Findings of the study overall: Substantial breadth in spike-specific CD8+ and CD4+ T cell responses was reportedly seen after vaccination.

Indicated treatment: roughly 20 received Ad26.COV2.S at low or high dose, single or two shots; 5 received placebo; per-sample allocation not given. All samples were drawn on day 63, counting from the first vaccine or placebo injection. The individual, an adult aged 18-55 years, was a donor in Boston. As regards this clone: The antigen is not known.

Generated by immunoSEQ multiplex PCR, the TCRdb table keeps only in-frame clones and is missing some. In the table there are about 350,000 clones, 80% to 90% of which are singletons. This material consisted of peripheral blood, taken in a trial of Ad26.COV2.S vaccine versus placebo. This rearrangement joins TRBV5-4 to TRBJ2-7, with D possibly matching TRBD2 (6 bases). The sequence derives from a person between 18 and 65 years old who received the Ad26.COV2.S COVID-19 vaccine or a placebo. This CDR3 reads CASSLRGIDEQYF. Here the CDR3 DNA reads TGTGCCAGCAGCTTGCGGGGGATTGACGAGCAGTACTTC.